This T cell receptor beta chain was obtained from a study of PD-1 blockade in mismatch repair-deficient tumors. General study findings and limits: Rapid post-treatment expansion, then contraction, generally preceding radiologic response, marked tumor-resident clones.

Trimming cost V 1 base and J 1 base, with 11 bases left between them. Germline CDR1 reads LGHNA; CDR2 reads YNFKEQ. This CDR3 is 15 amino acids long. Every patient had mismatch repair deficiency by PCR or immunohistochemistry. The TCR-sequenced patients were a few responders to pembrolizumab. Assay used: immunoSEQ multiplex PCR; TCRdb lists only in-frame clones, some missing. The profile shows 95,000 to 150,000 clones, about 88% of them singletons. A word on this clone: The antigen is unknown.

The sample was peripheral blood, taken 44 weeks after starting pembrolizumab. The clonotype was recovered from an adult with mismatch repair-deficient cancer. V and J are TRBV4-2 and TRBJ2-7, with a tentative D call TRBD2 (5 bases). CDR3 sequence (DNA): TGTGCCAGCAGCCAAGGGACTGCTGATTCCTACGAGCAGTACTTC. This translates into CASSQGTADSYEQYF.